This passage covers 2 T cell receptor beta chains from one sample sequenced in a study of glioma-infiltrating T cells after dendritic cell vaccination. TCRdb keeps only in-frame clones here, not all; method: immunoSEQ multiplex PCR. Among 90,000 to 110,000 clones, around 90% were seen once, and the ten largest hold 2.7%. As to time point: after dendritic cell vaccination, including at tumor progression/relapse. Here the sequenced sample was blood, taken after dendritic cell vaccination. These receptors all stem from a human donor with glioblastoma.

CDR3 nucleotide sequence: TGCGCCAGCAGCGTAGGACAGGAGGATGAAAAACTGTTTTTT. Protein product: CASSVGQEDEKLFF. The V call is TRBV5-1, the J call TRBJ1-4, with TRBD1 matching over 7 bases. V trimming: 4 bases; J trimming: 6 bases; junction bases outside the gene matches: 6. This CDR3 contains 14 residues. Germline values: CDR1 SGHRS, CDR2 YFSETQ.

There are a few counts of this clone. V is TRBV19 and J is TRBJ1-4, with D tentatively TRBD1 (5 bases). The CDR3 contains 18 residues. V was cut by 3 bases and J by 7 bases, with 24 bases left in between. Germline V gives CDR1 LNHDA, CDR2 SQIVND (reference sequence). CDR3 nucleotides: TGTGCCAGTAGTATTCAAGCCCCCGTGGAGGGGTTAGTTGAAAAACTGTTTTTT. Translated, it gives CASSIQAPVEGLVEKLFF.